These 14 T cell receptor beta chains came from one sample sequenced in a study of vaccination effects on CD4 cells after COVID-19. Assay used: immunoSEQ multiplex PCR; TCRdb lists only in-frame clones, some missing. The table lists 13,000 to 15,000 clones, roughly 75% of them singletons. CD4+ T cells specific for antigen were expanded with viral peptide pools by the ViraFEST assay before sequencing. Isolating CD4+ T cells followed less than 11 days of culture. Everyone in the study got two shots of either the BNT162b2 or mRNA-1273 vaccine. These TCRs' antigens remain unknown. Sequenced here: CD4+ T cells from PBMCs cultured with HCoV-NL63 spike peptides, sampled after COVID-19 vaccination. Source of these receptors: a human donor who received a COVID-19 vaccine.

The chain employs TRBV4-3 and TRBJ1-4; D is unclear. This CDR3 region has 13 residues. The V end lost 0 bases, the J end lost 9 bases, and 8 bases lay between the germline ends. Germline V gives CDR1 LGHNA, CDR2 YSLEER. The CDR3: CASSQEIGQKLFF. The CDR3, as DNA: TGCGCCAGCAGCCAAGAGATCGGGCAAAAACTGTTTTTT.

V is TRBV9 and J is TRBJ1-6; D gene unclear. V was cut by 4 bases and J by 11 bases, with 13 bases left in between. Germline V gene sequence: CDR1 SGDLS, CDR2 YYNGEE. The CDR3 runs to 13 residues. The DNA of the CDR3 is TGTGCCAGCAGCCGTACGGGGAGGCCACCCCTCCACTTT. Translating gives CASSRTGRPPLHF. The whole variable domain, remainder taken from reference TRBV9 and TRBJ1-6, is DSGVTQTPKHLITATGQRVTLRCSPRSGDLSVYWYQQSLDQGLQFLIQYYNGEERAKGNILERFSAQQFPDLHSELNLSSLELGDSALYFCASSRTGRPPLHFGNGTRLTVT.

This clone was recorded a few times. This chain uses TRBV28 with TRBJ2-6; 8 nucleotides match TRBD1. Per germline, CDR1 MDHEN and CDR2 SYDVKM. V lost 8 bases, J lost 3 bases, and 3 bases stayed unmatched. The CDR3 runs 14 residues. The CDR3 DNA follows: TGTGCCAGCGAGACAGGGGTTGGGGCCAACGTCCTGACTTTC. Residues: CASETGVGANVLTF.

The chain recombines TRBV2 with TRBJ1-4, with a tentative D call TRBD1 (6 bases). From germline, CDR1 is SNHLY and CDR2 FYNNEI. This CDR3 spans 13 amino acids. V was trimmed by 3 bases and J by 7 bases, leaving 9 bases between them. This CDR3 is CASSEGGVEKLFF. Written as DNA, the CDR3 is TGTGCCAGCAGTGAGGGGGGCGTTGAAAAACTGTTTTTT.

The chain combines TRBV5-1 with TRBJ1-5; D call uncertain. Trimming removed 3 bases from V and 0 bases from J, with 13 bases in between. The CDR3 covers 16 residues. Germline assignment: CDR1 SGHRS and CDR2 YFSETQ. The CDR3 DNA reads TGCGCCAGCAGCTCGACGGCGCAGTGTAGCAATCAGCCCCAGCATTTT. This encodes CASSSTAQCSNQPQHF.

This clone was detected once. The CDR3 sequence is CAIRPGGTEAFF. The CDR3 nucleotides are TGTGCCATCAGACCAGGGGGAACTGAAGCTTTCTTT. J is TRBJ1-1 and V is TRBV10-3; 7 bases are a match to TRBD1. This CDR3 has 12 amino acids. The V gene end was trimmed by 6 bases and the J gene end by 5 bases; junction bases not matched to a gene: 3. CDR1 is ENHRY, CDR2 SYGVKD, per germline.

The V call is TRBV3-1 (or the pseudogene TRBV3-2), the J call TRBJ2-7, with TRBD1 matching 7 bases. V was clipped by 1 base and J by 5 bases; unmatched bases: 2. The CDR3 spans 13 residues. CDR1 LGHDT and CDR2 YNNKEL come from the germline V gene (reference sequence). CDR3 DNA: TGTGCCAGCAGCCAAGTAGGGGGCCACGAGCAGTACTTC. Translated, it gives CASSQVGGHEQYF.

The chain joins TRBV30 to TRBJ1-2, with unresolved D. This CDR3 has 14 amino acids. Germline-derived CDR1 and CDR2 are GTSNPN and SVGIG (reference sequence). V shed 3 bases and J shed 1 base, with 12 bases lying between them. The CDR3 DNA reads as TGTGCCTGGAGAGTTGTCAAGAGTAACTATGGCTACACCTTC. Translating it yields CAWRVVKSNYGYTF.

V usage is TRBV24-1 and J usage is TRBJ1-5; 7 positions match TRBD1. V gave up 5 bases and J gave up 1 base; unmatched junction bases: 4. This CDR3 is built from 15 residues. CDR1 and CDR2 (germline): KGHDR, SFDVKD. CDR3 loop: CATSASGGSNQPQHF. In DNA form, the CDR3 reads TGTGCCACCAGTGCGTCAGGGGGGAGCAATCAGCCCCAGCATTTT.

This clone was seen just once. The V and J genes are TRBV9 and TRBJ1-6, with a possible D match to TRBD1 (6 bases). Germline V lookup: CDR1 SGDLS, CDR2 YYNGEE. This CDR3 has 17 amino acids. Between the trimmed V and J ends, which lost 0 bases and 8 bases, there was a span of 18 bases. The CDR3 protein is CASSVGYRGGRDSPLHF. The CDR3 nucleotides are TGTGCCAGCAGCGTAGGGTATCGCGGGGGCCGGGATTCACCCCTCCACTTT.

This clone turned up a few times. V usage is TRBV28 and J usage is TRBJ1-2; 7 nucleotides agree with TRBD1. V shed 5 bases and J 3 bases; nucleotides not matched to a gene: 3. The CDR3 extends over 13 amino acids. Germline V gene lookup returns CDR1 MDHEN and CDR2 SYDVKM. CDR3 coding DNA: TGTGCCAGCAGTCCACAGGGGTACTATGGCTACACCTTC. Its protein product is CASSPQGYYGYTF.

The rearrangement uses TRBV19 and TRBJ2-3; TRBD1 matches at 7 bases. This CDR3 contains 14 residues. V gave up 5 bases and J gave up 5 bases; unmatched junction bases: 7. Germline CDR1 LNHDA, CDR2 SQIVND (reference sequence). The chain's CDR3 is CASSRGGAKDTQYF. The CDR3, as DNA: TGTGCCAGTAGTCGAGGGGGCGCGAAAGATACGCAGTATTTT.

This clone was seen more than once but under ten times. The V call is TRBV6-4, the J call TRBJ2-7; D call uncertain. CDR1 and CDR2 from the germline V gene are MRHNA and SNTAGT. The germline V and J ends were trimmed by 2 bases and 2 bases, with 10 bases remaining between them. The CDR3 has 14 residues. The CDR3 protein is CASSDGPPPYEQYF. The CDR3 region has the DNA TGTGCCAGCAGTGACGGCCCCCCGCCCTACGAGCAGTACTTC.

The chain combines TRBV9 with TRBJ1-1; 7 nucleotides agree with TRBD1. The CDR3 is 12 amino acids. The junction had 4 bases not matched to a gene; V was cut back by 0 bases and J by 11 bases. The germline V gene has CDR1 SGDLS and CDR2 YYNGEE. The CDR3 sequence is CASSVVGTEAFF. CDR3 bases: TGTGCCAGCAGCGTAGTGGGGACAGAGGCTTTCTTT.